The present TCR beta chain was sequenced within a study of read filtering for tumor transcriptome and immune sequencing. Study-wide context: 8 patients were R-ISS I, some 16 were R-ISS II, roughly seven were R-ISS III.

This clonotype was counted at least ten times. The ends lost 4 bases at V and 2 bases at J; junction bases unmatched: 11. Germline V gene sequence: CDR1 DFQATT, CDR2 SNEGSKA (reference sequence). This CDR3 region has 15 residues. From roughly 390 ng of RNA, a library with molecular barcoded alpha/delta and beta/gamma adaptors was made. TCRdb re-derived calls from the reads in MiXCR, one entry per CDR3 protein. The sample holds over 50,000 distinct CDR3 sequences, approximately 19% seen once. The clonotype originates from a donor aged 40 or over with multiple myeloma. Sequencing was done on a sample of a population of CD138-negative cells sorted from bone marrow. The gene calls are TRBV20-1 and TRBJ2-7, with TRBD2 matching 7 bases. CDR3 protein: CSAISGREVTYEQYF. The CDR3 DNA is TGCAGTGCTATCTCGGGTCGGGAGGTTACCTACGAGCAGTACTTC.